Each of the 15 T cell receptor beta chains below was sequenced from the same sample in a study of blood T cell repertoires in COVID-19. Sequencing used immunoSEQ multiplex PCR; TCRdb keeps in-frame clones, though not all of them. The table lists fewer than 90,000 clones, around 75% of them singletons. Sequenced material: peripheral blood. These receptor sequences come from a woman aged 50 to 60 with acute or convalescent COVID-19.

CDR3 sequence: CAWRTGGSYNEQFF. DNA of the CDR3: TGTGCCTGGAGGACAGGGGGCTCCTACAATGAGCAGTTCTTC. The chain carries TRBV30 and TRBJ2-1, with 9 bases matching TRBD1. V lost 3 bases to trimming and J lost 0 bases; unmatched junction nucleotides: 0. The CDR3 sequence is 14 residues long. The germline V gene encodes CDR1 GTSNPN and CDR2 SVGIG (reference sequence).

V is TRBV28 and J is TRBJ1-3, with D uncertain. Germline CDR1 MDHEN, CDR2 SYDVKM. The ends were cut back, 6 bases at V and 11 bases at J, with 17 bases in the middle. The CDR3 spans 13 residues. CDR3 loop: CASSRSTVPSIYF. The CDR3 bases are TGTGCCAGCAGCCGATCTACAGTTCCGTCCATATATTTT.

This clone was recorded a few times. The V and J genes are TRBV19 and TRBJ2-5; 14 bases line up with TRBD2. There are 15 residues in the CDR3. The germline CDR1 and CDR2 sequences are LNHDA and SQIVND (reference sequence). Trimming at V came to 5 bases and at J to 2 bases, leaving 1 base not matched to a gene. CDR3 nucleotides: TGTGCCAGTAGTGGGACTAGCGGGGGACAAGAGACCCAGTACTTC. Translated, it gives CASSGTSGGQETQYF.

The chain has TRBV25-1 and TRBJ1-4; D is perhaps TRBD1 (5 bases). This CDR3 contains 13 residues. V was trimmed by 7 bases and J by 7 bases, leaving 13 bases between them. Looked up from germline, CDR1 is MGHDK and CDR2 is SYGVNS. CDR3 in amino acids: CASKYRGSEKLFF. The CDR3 nucleotides read TGTGCCAGCAAATATAGGGGAAGTGAAAAACTGTTTTTT.

Only a few counts were recorded for this clone. The V and J genes are TRBV5-1 and TRBJ2-2; D is ambiguous. CDR1 and CDR2 from the germline V gene are SGHRS and YFSETQ. The CDR3 is 16 residues long. V lost 0 bases and J 1 base, leaving 10 bases between the germline ends. The CDR3 sequence is CASSLGPRKNTGELFF. CDR3 bases: TGCGCCAGCAGCTTGGGGCCAAGAAAGAACACCGGGGAGCTGTTTTTT.

The chain couples TRBV6-2 or TRBV6-3 to TRBJ1-2; 8 bases map to TRBD1. Trimming at V came to 6 bases and at J to 3 bases, leaving 9 bases not matched to a gene. This CDR3 has 15 amino acids. CDR1 is MNHEY, CDR2 SVGEGT, per germline. CDR3 amino acids: CASSSPTGDYYGYTF. The CDR3 region has the DNA TGTGCCAGCAGCTCACCGACAGGGGATTACTATGGCTACACCTTC.

This chain links TRBV19 with TRBJ1-6, with 7 nucleotides matching TRBD1. CDR1 and CDR2 (germline): LNHDA, SQIVND (reference sequence). This CDR3 is built from 14 residues. Trimming removed 6 bases from V and 11 bases from J; junction bases left unmatched: 10. DNA for the CDR3: TGTGCCAGTAGGCAGGGACAGTTGGGAACACCCCTCCACTTT. Amino acids: CASRQGQLGTPLHF.

In nucleotides, the CDR3 is TGTGCCAGCAGTTCCCAGGGGGCCCATGAAAAACTGTTTTTT. Translated: CASSSQGAHEKLFF. This chain joins TRBV6-5 and TRBJ1-4; 8 bases match TRBD1. Germline CDR1 and CDR2: MNHEY and SVGAGI. The ends lost 4 bases at V and 6 bases at J; junction bases unmatched: 4. CDR3 size: 14 residues.

The chain carries TRBV5-4 and TRBJ2-2; 10 bases are a match to TRBD2. The CDR3 runs to 17 residues. Germline CDR1 SGHNT, CDR2 YYREEE (reference sequence). The V and J ends lost 3 bases and 7 bases, in that order; junction bases with no gene match: 12. The chain's CDR3 is CASSSHTTSGANGELFF. As DNA, the CDR3 is TGTGCCAGCAGCTCACATACCACTAGCGGGGCCAACGGGGAGCTGTTTTTT.

V is TRBV7-8 and J is TRBJ1-1; D gene uncertain. The CDR3 spans 13 residues. Trimming cost V 5 bases and J 0 bases, with 7 bases left between them. CDR1 is SGHVS and CDR2 is FQNEAQ in the germline V gene. The CDR3 protein is CASSQIMNTEAFF. Written as DNA, the CDR3 is TGTGCCAGCAGCCAAATCATGAACACTGAAGCTTTCTTT.

V and J are TRBV5-1 and TRBJ1-1; D not certain. Trimming cost V 0 bases and J 2 bases, with 11 bases left between them. The CDR3 has 15 amino acids. Germline V lookup: CDR1 SGHRS, CDR2 YFSETQ. The CDR3 DNA follows: TGCGCCAGCAGCTTGGATCTCGGGAGCAACACTGAAGCTTTCTTT. Its translation: CASSLDLGSNTEAFF. Together with reference TRBV5-1 and TRBJ1-1, the CDR3 gives the full variable domain: KAGVTQTPRYLIKTRGQQVTLSCSPISGHRSVSWYQQTPGQGLQFLFEYFSETQRNKGNFPGRFSGRQFSNSRSEMNVSTLELGDSALYLCASSLDLGSNTEAFFGQGTRLTVV.

The V call is TRBV14, the J call TRBJ2-1; D might be TRBD1 (6 bases). V was clipped by 3 bases and J by 4 bases, with 13 bases between them. The CDR3 extends over 15 amino acids. CDR1 is SGHDN, CDR2 FVKESK, per germline. In DNA, the CDR3 is TGTGCCAGCAGCCAGGGCAGGGGAACTTACAATGAGCAGTTCTTC. Its protein product is CASSQGRGTYNEQFF. Variable domain in full (rest from reference TRBV14 and TRBJ2-1): EAGVTQFPSHSVIEKGQTVTLRCDPISGHDNLYWYRRVMGKEIKFLLHFVKESKQDESGMPNNRFLAERTGGTYSTLKVQPAELEDSGVYFCASSQGRGTYNEQFFGPGTRLTVL.

The J gene is TRBJ2-5, the V gene TRBV5-4, with 9 bases matching TRBD2. This CDR3 contains 15 residues. V lost 0 bases and J lost 3; bases outside the gene matches: 3. Germline V CDR1 and CDR2: SGHNT, YYREEE (reference sequence). CDR3 in amino acids: CASSLASGGKETQYF. CDR3 nucleotides: TGTGCCAGCAGCTTGGCGAGCGGGGGGAAAGAGACCCAGTACTTC.

The J gene is TRBJ1-6, the V gene TRBV19; TRBD1 matches at 8 bases. Germline V CDR1 and CDR2: LNHDA, SQIVND (reference sequence). Trimming removed 6 bases from V and 5 bases from J; junction bases left unmatched: 3. The CDR3 has 14 amino acids. CDR3 in amino acids: CASRPTGDNSPLHF. CDR3 bases: TGTGCCAGTAGGCCGACAGGGGATAATTCACCCCTCCACTTT.

CDR3 coding DNA: TGTGCCAGCAGTTTGGCAGAAGAGACCCAGTACTTC. The encoded protein is CASSLAEETQYF. J is TRBJ2-5 and V is TRBV28; D gene ambiguous. The length of the CDR3 is 12 residues. Trimming cost V 3 bases and J 3 bases, with 5 bases left between them. From germline, CDR1 is MDHEN and CDR2 SYDVKM.